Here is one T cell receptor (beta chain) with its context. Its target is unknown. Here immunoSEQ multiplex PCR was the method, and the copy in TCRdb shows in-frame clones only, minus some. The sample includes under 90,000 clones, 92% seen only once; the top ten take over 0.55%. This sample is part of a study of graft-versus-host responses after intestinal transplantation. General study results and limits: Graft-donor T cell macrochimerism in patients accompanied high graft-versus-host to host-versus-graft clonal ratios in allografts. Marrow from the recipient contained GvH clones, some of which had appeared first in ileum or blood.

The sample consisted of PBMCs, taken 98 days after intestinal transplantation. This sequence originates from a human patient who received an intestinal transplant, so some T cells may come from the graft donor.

Here the CDR3 reads CAPRTDSYEQYF. Here the CDR3 DNA reads TGTGCCCCGCGGACGGACTCCTACGAGCAGTACTTC. V usage is TRBV21-1 and J usage is TRBJ2-7. TRBV21-1 is labeled a pseudogene. This CDR3 contains 12 residues.